These T cell receptor beta chains were read from a single sample in a study of STAT5B mutations in CD4+ large granular lymphocyte leukemia. The table came from immunoSEQ multiplex PCR; TCRdb's copy has only in-frame clones and leaves some out. This sample has 20,000 to 25,000 clones; approximately 80% occur once, and the top ten carry more than 0.4%. What was sequenced was CD4+ T cells from blood buffy coats. These receptors originate from a human donor in good health. Both conserved end residues are part of each CDR3. Each record gives: D gene, clone size, V gene, CDR3 length, J gene, CDR3 protein, CDR3 DNA. The D gene is left open where the match is weak. The size of a clone is reported for some rows only, either as once, few or many, or as a class for expanded clones.

d_gene: NA; abundance: NA; v_gene: TRBV28; len: 15; j_gene: TRBJ1-4; CDR3aa: CASSVLTGSNEKLFF; CDR3nt: TGTGCCAGCAGTGTCCTGACAGGTTCAAATGAAAAACTGTTTTTT
d_gene: NA; abundance: NA; v_gene: TRBV2; len: 15; j_gene: TRBJ1-4; CDR3aa: CASSEVSGGGEKLFF; CDR3nt: TGTGCCAGCAGTGAGGTCTCTGGGGGCGGGGAAAAACTGTTTTTT
d_gene: TRBD2; abundance: NA; v_gene: TRBV10-2; len: 15; j_gene: TRBJ2-3; CDR3aa: CASSPGLAGTDTQYF; CDR3nt: TGCGCCAGCAGCCCGGGACTAGCGGGAACAGATACGCAGTATTTT
d_gene: NA; abundance: once; v_gene: TRBV6-1; len: 14; j_gene: TRBJ2-2; CDR3aa: CASGQTRVTGELFF; CDR3nt: TGTGCCAGCGGTCAAACAAGGGTTACCGGGGAGCTGTTTTTT
d_gene: TRBD2; abundance: NA; v_gene: TRBV2; len: 15; j_gene: TRBJ2-1; CDR3aa: CASRALAEPYNEQFF; CDR3nt: TGTGCCAGCAGGGCGCTAGCGGAACCCTACAATGAGCAGTTCTTC
d_gene: NA; abundance: once; v_gene: TRBV6-5; len: 15; j_gene: TRBJ2-1; CDR3aa: CASRLGYGSYNEQFF; CDR3nt: TGTGCCAGCAGGCTGGGGTATGGCTCCTACAATGAGCAGTTCTTC
d_gene: TRBD2; abundance: NA; v_gene: TRBV11-2; len: 15; j_gene: TRBJ2-7; CDR3aa: CASSLVGGRGPEQYF; CDR3nt: TGTGCCAGCAGCTTAGTTGGCGGGAGAGGCCCCGAGCAGTACTTC
d_gene: NA; abundance: NA; v_gene: TRBV5-6; len: 15; j_gene: TRBJ1-2; CDR3aa: CASSLSGAWGYGYTF; CDR3nt: TGTGCCAGCAGCTTATCAGGGGCTTGGGGCTATGGCTACACCTTC
d_gene: TRBD1; abundance: NA; v_gene: TRBV6-1; len: 15; j_gene: TRBJ1-2; CDR3aa: CATQGTGGIHYGYTF; CDR3nt: TGTGCCACCCAAGGGACAGGGGGCATCCACTATGGCTACACCTTC
d_gene: TRBD1; abundance: once; v_gene: TRBV5-1; len: 15; j_gene: TRBJ2-1; CDR3aa: CASSRGTGRGNEQFF; CDR3nt: TGCGCCAGCAGCCGGGGGACAGGGAGAGGAAATGAGCAGTTCTTC
d_gene: NA; abundance: NA; v_gene: TRBV19; len: 19; j_gene: TRBJ2-4; CDR3aa: CASSPREPNTLVAKNIQYF; CDR3nt: TGTGCCAGTAGTCCCCGGGAACCCAATACCTTAGTAGCCAAAAACATTCAGTACTTC
d_gene: NA; abundance: NA; v_gene: TRBV19; len: 14; j_gene: TRBJ1-5; CDR3aa: CATLGQYSNQPQHF; CDR3nt: TGTGCCACTCTAGGACAGTATAGCAATCAGCCCCAGCATTTT
d_gene: TRBD2; abundance: NA; v_gene: TRBV10-3; len: 19; j_gene: TRBJ2-7; CDR3aa: CAISDRGRRTSGSSYEQYF; CDR3nt: TGTGCCATCAGTGATAGGGGGCGCAGGACTAGCGGCTCTTCCTACGAGCAGTACTTC
d_gene: TRBD1; abundance: NA; v_gene: TRBV11-1; len: 19; j_gene: TRBJ2-1; CDR3aa: CASTSKGQGKLKSYNEQFF; CDR3nt: TGTGCCAGCACATCCAAGGGACAGGGAAAATTAAAGTCCTACAATGAGCAGTTCTTC
d_gene: NA; abundance: NA; v_gene: TRBV6-1; len: 15; j_gene: TRBJ2-7; CDR3aa: CASSEASPSAYEQYF; CDR3nt: TGTGCCAGCAGTGAAGCGAGCCCTAGCGCCTACGAGCAGTACTTC
d_gene: TRBD2; abundance: NA; v_gene: TRBV7-7; len: 15; j_gene: TRBJ2-3; CDR3aa: CASSPGLDSTDTQYF; CDR3nt: TGTGCCAGCAGCCCCGGACTAGACAGCACAGATACGCAGTATTTT
d_gene: TRBD1; abundance: NA; v_gene: TRBV19; len: 14; j_gene: TRBJ1-2; CDR3aa: CASSRQTTGHGYTF; CDR3nt: TGTGCCAGTAGTAGACAGACGACAGGGCATGGCTACACCTTC
d_gene: NA; abundance: NA; v_gene: TRBV20-1; len: 11; j_gene: TRBJ2-3; CDR3aa: CSAGAADTQYF; CDR3nt: TGCAGTGCGGGGGCCGCAGATACGCAGTATTTT
d_gene: TRBD2; abundance: NA; v_gene: TRBV19; len: 16; j_gene: TRBJ2-7; CDR3aa: CASSIVSGRPTYEQYF; CDR3nt: TGTGCCAGTAGTATAGTTAGCGGGAGACCCACCTACGAGCAGTACTTC
d_gene: TRBD1; abundance: NA; v_gene: TRBV5-1; len: 15; j_gene: TRBJ2-7; CDR3aa: CASSLGGQLTYEQYF; CDR3nt: TGCGCCAGCAGCTTGGGGGGACAGCTAACCTACGAGCAGTACTTC
d_gene: NA; abundance: NA; v_gene: TRBV10-1; len: 13; j_gene: TRBJ2-7; CDR3aa: CASSESGLGEQYF; CDR3nt: TGCGCCAGCAGTGAGTCAGGGCTGGGGGAGCAGTACTTC
d_gene: TRBD1; abundance: few; v_gene: TRBV10-3; len: 14; j_gene: TRBJ1-1; CDR3aa: CAISPSDRETEAFF; CDR3nt: TGTGCCATCAGTCCTTCGGACAGGGAAACTGAAGCTTTCTTT
d_gene: NA; abundance: NA; v_gene: TRBV29-1; len: 13; j_gene: TRBJ2-5; CDR3aa: CSVEKQGRETQYF; CDR3nt: TGCAGCGTTGAAAAACAGGGAAGAGAGACCCAGTACTTC
d_gene: TRBD2; abundance: NA; v_gene: TRBV7-2; len: 18; j_gene: TRBJ2-7; CDR3aa: CASSLGRGIAGGSYEQYF; CDR3nt: TGTGCCAGCAGCTTAGGGAGGGGGATAGCGGGAGGGTCCTACGAGCAGTACTTC
d_gene: NA; abundance: NA; v_gene: TRBV29-1; len: 15; j_gene: TRBJ1-1; CDR3aa: CSVVTGGTVNTEAFF; CDR3nt: TGCAGCGTTGTTACGGGGGGAACCGTGAACACTGAAGCTTTCTTT
d_gene: TRBD1; abundance: NA; v_gene: TRBV5-1; len: 15; j_gene: TRBJ2-7; CDR3aa: CASSLYSGQGYEQYF; CDR3nt: TGCGCCAGCAGCTTATACTCGGGACAGGGCTACGAGCAGTACTTC
d_gene: TRBD1; abundance: few; v_gene: TRBV4-1; len: 15; j_gene: TRBJ1-4; CDR3aa: CASNPRGQGNEKLFF; CDR3nt: TGCGCCAGCAACCCGCGCGGACAGGGGAATGAAAAACTGTTTTTT
d_gene: NA; abundance: NA; v_gene: TRBV28; len: 15; j_gene: TRBJ1-1; CDR3aa: CASSPPPQSNTEAFF; CDR3nt: TGTGCCAGCAGCCCCCCCCCACAGTCGAACACTGAAGCTTTCTTT
d_gene: NA; abundance: once; v_gene: TRBV5-6; len: 13; j_gene: TRBJ2-5; CDR3aa: CASSLSWTETRYF; CDR3nt: TGTGCCAGCAGCCTAAGCTGGACAGAGACCCGGTACTTC
d_gene: TRBD1; abundance: NA; v_gene: TRBV9; len: 14; j_gene: TRBJ2-1; CDR3aa: CASTKGQVNNEQFF; CDR3nt: TGTGCCAGCACCAAGGGACAGGTCAACAATGAGCAGTTCTTC